The rows below give T cell receptor beta chains drawn from one sample of a study of patients and donors after allogeneic stem cell transplantation. Each CDR3 protein is one row after TCRdb ran MiXCR on the RT-PCR reads. Of about 76,000 distinct CDR3 sequences listed, around 27% are singletons. Sequencing was carried out using blood, either unsorted or a sorted T cell fraction (not recorded which). These receptors came from a human donor who was either an allogeneic HSCT recipient or a stem cell or donor lymphocyte infusion donor (not recorded which). It is not recorded whose cells these are; they may come from a transplant donor. The CDR3 runs from the conserved cysteine through the conserved F or W. The order of the fields is V gene, D gene, J gene, clone size, CDR3 protein, CDR3 DNA. The D gene is left open where the match is weak. Some rows have no size entry. The others give once, few or many, or a class for an expanded clone.

V gene: TRBV10-3; D gene: NA; J gene: TRBJ2-7; clone size: few; CDR3 protein: CAISDGIPRDYEQYF; CDR3 DNA: TGTGCCATCAGTGATGGGATCCCCAGGGACTACGAGCAGTACTTC
V gene: TRBV5-1; D gene: TRBD2; J gene: TRBJ2-2; clone size: few; CDR3 protein: CASSLRASGRTGELFF; CDR3 DNA: TGCGCCAGCAGCTTGAGGGCTAGCGGGAGGACCGGGGAGCTGTTTTTT
V gene: TRBV3-1; D gene: NA; J gene: TRBJ2-1; clone size: NA; CDR3 protein: CASSQTDRYNEQFF; CDR3 DNA: TGTGCCAGCAGCCAAACGGACAGATACAATGAGCAGTTCTTC
V gene: TRBV29-1; D gene: TRBD1; J gene: TRBJ2-1; clone size: NA; CDR3 protein: CSVIPGQGAYNEQFF; CDR3 DNA: TGCAGCGTAATCCCGGGACAGGGGGCCTACAATGAGCAGTTCTTC
V gene: TRBV6-1; D gene: TRBD1; J gene: TRBJ2-7; clone size: few; CDR3 protein: CASNNRGPYEQYF; CDR3 DNA: TGTGCCAGCAACAACAGGGGGCCCTACGAGCAGTACTTC
V gene: TRBV3-1; D gene: NA; J gene: TRBJ2-3; clone size: NA; CDR3 protein: CASSQDPAVSTDTQYF; CDR3 DNA: TGTGCCAGCAGCCAAGATCCAGCGGTTAGCACAGATACGCAGTATTTT
V gene: TRBV6-2/TRBV6-3; D gene: TRBD1; J gene: TRBJ1-1; clone size: few; CDR3 protein: CASRETGGVTNTEAFF; CDR3 DNA: TGTGCCAGCAGAGAAACAGGGGGCGTGACGAACACTGAAGCTTTCTTT
V gene: TRBV29-1; D gene: NA; J gene: TRBJ1-2; clone size: NA; CDR3 protein: CSVEDMVRTLNYGYTF; CDR3 DNA: TGCAGCGTTGAAGATATGGTGAGGACCCTCAACTATGGCTACACCTTC
V gene: TRBV7-6; D gene: NA; J gene: TRBJ2-3; clone size: many; CDR3 protein: CASSLARGPGDTQYF; CDR3 DNA: TGTGCCAGCAGCTTAGCGCGGGGTCCTGGAGATACGCAGTATTTT
V gene: TRBV10-3; D gene: TRBD2; J gene: TRBJ2-4; clone size: NA; CDR3 protein: CAISAGLAGGEGAKNIQYF; CDR3 DNA: TGTGCCATCAGCGCGGGACTAGCGGGAGGGGAAGGGGCCAAAAACATTCAGTACTTC
V gene: TRBV7-9; D gene: NA; J gene: TRBJ2-3; clone size: NA; CDR3 protein: CASSLAYDKSTTSTDTQYF; CDR3 DNA: TGTGCCAGCAGCTTGGCGTATGACAAGAGTACCACTAGCACAGATACGCAGTATTTT
V gene: TRBV2; D gene: TRBD2; J gene: TRBJ2-7; clone size: NA; CDR3 protein: CASSPGTSGIYEQYF; CDR3 DNA: TGTGCCAGCAGTCCCGGGACTAGCGGGATCTACGAGCAGTACTTC
V gene: TRBV12-3/TRBV12-4; D gene: TRBD2; J gene: TRBJ2-1; clone size: few; CDR3 protein: CASSLSSGIYEQFF; CDR3 DNA: TGTGCCAGCAGTTTGAGTAGCGGGATATATGAGCAGTTCTTC
V gene: TRBV6-6; D gene: NA; J gene: TRBJ1-6; clone size: few; CDR3 protein: CASSYVAGAFSPLHF; CDR3 DNA: TGTGCCAGCAGTTACGTAGCTGGGGCCTTTTCGCCCCTCCACTTT
V gene: TRBV5-1; D gene: NA; J gene: TRBJ1-2; clone size: NA; CDR3 protein: CASSLDRETYGYTF; CDR3 DNA: TGCGCCAGCAGCTTGGACAGGGAGACGTATGGCTACACCTTC
V gene: TRBV7-8; D gene: NA; J gene: TRBJ2-2; clone size: NA; CDR3 protein: CASSLRSTWELFF; CDR3 DNA: TGTGCCAGCAGCTTAAGGTCCACCTGGGAGCTGTTTTTT
V gene: TRBV6-5; D gene: TRBD1; J gene: TRBJ1-5; clone size: few; CDR3 protein: CASSLRQGGQPQHF; CDR3 DNA: TGTGCCAGCAGCCTTAGACAGGGGGGGCAGCCCCAGCATTTT
V gene: TRBV5-1; D gene: NA; J gene: TRBJ1-2; clone size: NA; CDR3 protein: CASSLVSSANYGYTF; CDR3 DNA: TGCGCCAGCAGCTTGGTTTCTTCAGCTAACTATGGCTACACCTTC
V gene: TRBV4-2; D gene: NA; J gene: TRBJ1-1; clone size: few; CDR3 protein: CASSQGRGGTEAFF; CDR3 DNA: TGTGCCAGCAGCCAAGGACGGGGGGGCACTGAAGCTTTCTTT
V gene: TRBV3-1; D gene: TRBD1; J gene: TRBJ1-2; clone size: NA; CDR3 protein: CASSRDRVEGGYTF; CDR3 DNA: TGTGCCAGCAGCCGGGACAGGGTAGAAGGTGGCTACACCTTC
V gene: TRBV24-1; D gene: NA; J gene: TRBJ2-5; clone size: once; CDR3 protein: CATSDLESGETQYF; CDR3 DNA: TGTGCCACCAGTGATCTAGAGTCAGGGGAGACCCAGTACTTC
V gene: TRBV27; D gene: TRBD2; J gene: TRBJ2-5; clone size: NA; CDR3 protein: CASSPITVAGGPEETQYF; CDR3 DNA: TGTGCCAGCAGTCCCATAACCGTAGCGGGAGGGCCGGAAGAGACCCAGTACTTC
V gene: TRBV20-1; D gene: NA; J gene: TRBJ1-2; clone size: NA; CDR3 protein: CSALQEPWAGYTF; CDR3 DNA: TGCAGTGCCCTACAGGAACCCTGGGCTGGCTACACCTTC
V gene: TRBV10-3; D gene: NA; J gene: TRBJ2-7; clone size: NA; CDR3 protein: CAISESWGSHSYEQYF; CDR3 DNA: TGTGCCATCAGTGAGTCTTGGGGGTCACACTCCTACGAGCAGTACTTC
V gene: TRBV6-5; D gene: NA; J gene: TRBJ1-2; clone size: few; CDR3 protein: CASSPRQGTIKSYTF; CDR3 DNA: TGTGCCAGCAGCCCCCGCCAAGGCACCATAAAGAGCTACACCTTC
V gene: TRBV12-3/TRBV12-4; D gene: NA; J gene: TRBJ2-5; clone size: few; CDR3 protein: CASSIPGHRSRETQYF; CDR3 DNA: TGTGCCAGCAGTATACCGGGACACCGTTCCCGAGAGACCCAGTACTTC
V gene: TRBV7-9; D gene: NA; J gene: TRBJ1-4; clone size: few; CDR3 protein: CASSLRLEEKLFF; CDR3 DNA: TGTGCCAGCAGCTTAAGACTTGAGGAAAAACTGTTTTTT
V gene: TRBV9; D gene: TRBD2; J gene: TRBJ2-3; clone size: NA; CDR3 protein: CASSVGLAADTQYF; CDR3 DNA: TGTGCCAGCAGCGTAGGGCTAGCGGCAGATACGCAGTATTTT
V gene: TRBV20-1; D gene: NA; J gene: TRBJ1-1; clone size: NA; CDR3 protein: CSARSRDKPGTEAFF; CDR3 DNA: TGCAGTGCTAGGTCCAGGGATAAGCCGGGGACTGAAGCTTTCTTT
V gene: TRBV3-1; D gene: NA; J gene: TRBJ2-2; clone size: NA; CDR3 protein: CASSDQWAGSTGELFF; CDR3 DNA: TGTGCCAGCAGCGACCAGTGGGCGGGTTCAACCGGGGAGCTGTTTTTT
V gene: TRBV7-8; D gene: TRBD1; J gene: TRBJ1-1; clone size: NA; CDR3 protein: CASSLVGTGWAEAFF; CDR3 DNA: TGTGCCAGCAGCTTAGTTGGGACAGGGTGGGCTGAAGCTTTCTTT
V gene: TRBV4-3; D gene: NA; J gene: TRBJ2-7; clone size: few; CDR3 protein: CASSQDIGGSYEQYF; CDR3 DNA: TGCGCCAGCAGCCAAGATATTGGGGGGTCCTACGAGCAGTACTTC